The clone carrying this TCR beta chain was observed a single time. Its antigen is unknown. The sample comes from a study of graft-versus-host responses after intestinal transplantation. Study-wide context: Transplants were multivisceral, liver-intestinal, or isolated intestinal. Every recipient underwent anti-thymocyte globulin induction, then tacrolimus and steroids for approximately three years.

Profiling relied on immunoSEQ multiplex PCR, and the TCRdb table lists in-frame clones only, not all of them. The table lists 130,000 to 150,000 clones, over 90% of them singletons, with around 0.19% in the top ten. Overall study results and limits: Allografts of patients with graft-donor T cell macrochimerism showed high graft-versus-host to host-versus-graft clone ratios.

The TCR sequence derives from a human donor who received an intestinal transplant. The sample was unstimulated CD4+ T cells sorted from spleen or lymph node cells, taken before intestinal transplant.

CDR3 residues: CASRTSGKGYEQYF. The CDR3 DNA is TGTGCCAGCAGGACTAGCGGGAAAGGCTACGAGCAGTACTTC. The chain has TRBV2 and TRBJ2-7; 11 bases are shared with TRBD2. V trimming: 6 bases; J trimming: 3 bases; junction bases outside the gene matches: 4. This CDR3 contains 14 residues. Germline values: CDR1 SNHLY, CDR2 FYNNEI.